A single sample is the source of the 17 T cell receptor beta chains below, sequenced in a study of CXCR3-negative and CXCR3-positive naive CD8 T cells. Overall study results and limits: Greater hydrophobicity was found in TRB CDR3s of CXCR3-positive naive cells than of CXCR3-negative naive cells.

UMI-tagged TRB cDNA libraries were built via 5' RACE. For each CDR3 protein, TCRdb gives one entry from its re-call of the 5' RACE reads, without DNA. The table lists 140,000 to 150,000 distinct CDR3 sequences, with around 0.3% in the top ten. Antigens for these TCRs are unknown. Sequencing input: naive CXCR3+ CD8+ T cells from blood. Subset denoted: CD45RO-CCR7+CD27+CD95- naive CD8+ T cells expressing CXCR3 (TNR3+). These receptors came from a human donor in good health. Some clones in this sample may be carry-over from other donors' samples.

The rearrangement joins TRBV6-2 or TRBV6-3 to TRBJ2-7; TCRdb's assignment of TRBD2 cannot be checked, as there is no DNA. Germline V gene data show CDR1 as MNHEY and CDR2 as SVGEGT. This CDR3 has 17 amino acids. The CDR3 sequence: CASSSLLTLAEPYEQYF.

This chain connects TRBV10-1 to TRBJ2-3. Germline CDR1 reads WNHNN; CDR2 reads SYGVQD (reference sequence). This CDR3 has 14 residues. The CDR3 protein is CASSEEALTDTQYF.

The chain uses TRBV15 and TRBJ2-2. This CDR3 has 12 amino acids. Germline loops: CDR1 LNHNV, CDR2 YYDKDF (reference sequence). CDR3: CATSRGTGELFF.

The V gene is TRBV12-3 or TRBV12-4, the J gene TRBJ2-7; without DNA, the TCRdb call of TRBD1 cannot be checked. This CDR3 is built from 13 residues. This chain's CDR3 is CASSFPGAHEQYF.

V is TRBV4-2 and J is TRBJ2-1; TCRdb calls TRBD2, which cannot be checked without DNA. CDR1 and CDR2 from the germline V gene are LGHNA and YNFKEQ. The CDR3 length is 12 residues. CDR3 sequence reads: CASSQEAGTAVF.

This sequence joins TRBV29-1 and TRBJ2-5. CDR3 size: 13 residues. Germline CDR1 is SQVTM and CDR2 is ANQGSEA. The CDR3 is CSVERRTPETQYF.

The V and J genes are TRBV7-3 and TRBJ1-1; the D call of TRBD1 rests on TCRdb alone, since no DNA is present to check it. The CDR3 sequence is 15 residues long. Per germline, CDR1 SGHTA and CDR2 FQGTGA. CDR3: CASSLSKGPYTEAFF.

V gene TRBV28 combines with J gene TRBJ2-2; TCRdb's D call, TRBD1, is unchecked because there is no DNA. The germline V gene encodes CDR1 MDHEN and CDR2 SYDVKM. The CDR3 length is 14 residues. CDR3 sequence: CATSGDKGTGELFF.

The chain joins TRBV12-3 or TRBV12-4 to TRBJ2-3; the TRBD1 assignment by TCRdb is unverifiable without DNA. The CDR3 consists of 16 residues. The CDR3 protein is CASSRAGVSSTDTQYF.

This chain joins TRBV12-3 or TRBV12-4 and TRBJ2-2; without DNA, the TCRdb call of TRBD2 cannot be checked. The length of the CDR3 is 12 residues. CDR3 loop: CASSYRAGELFF.

The rearrangement joins TRBV7-9 to TRBJ1-5; TCRdb outputs TRBD1, but without DNA this stays unchecked. Germline values: CDR1 SEHNR, CDR2 FQNEAQ (reference sequence). There are 15 residues in the CDR3. The chain's CDR3 is CASSSDRDNDQPQHF. Full variable domain (missing parts from reference TRBV7-9 and TRBJ1-5): DTGVSQNPRHKITKRGQNVTFRCDPISEHNRLYWYRQTLGQGPEFLTYFQNEAQLEKSRLLSDRFSAERPKGSFSTLEIQRTEQGDSAMYLCASSSDRDNDQPQHFGDGTRLSIL.

V gene TRBV6-4 combines with J gene TRBJ2-7; the D call of TRBD2 rests on TCRdb alone, since no DNA is present to check it. This CDR3 contains 15 residues. The germline V gene encodes CDR1 MRHNA and CDR2 SNTAGT. Here the CDR3 reads CASSDSWRGHYEQYF.

The genes are TRBV28 and TRBJ2-1; absent DNA, TCRdb's TRBD1 call cannot be checked. This CDR3 has 13 residues. Looked up from germline, CDR1 is MDHEN and CDR2 is SYDVKM. CDR3 residues: CASKEYQGNEQFF.

The chain recombines TRBV7-6 with TRBJ2-5; TCRdb indicates TRBD1, and absent DNA this call remains unverified. From germline, CDR1 is SGHVS and CDR2 FNYEAQ. CDR3 size: 15 residues. The CDR3 spells CASSRGTGTQETQYF.

This chain links TRBV7-9 with TRBJ2-2; without DNA, the TCRdb call of TRBD1 cannot be checked. CDR3 length equals 14 residues. Germline-derived CDR1 and CDR2 are SEHNR and FQNEAQ (reference sequence). This CDR3 reads CASSPTEITGELFF.

The chain recombines TRBV9 with TRBJ1-2; checking the TCRdb D call of TRBD1 is not possible without DNA. Germline loops: CDR1 SGDLS, CDR2 YYNGEE. The CDR3 spans 13 residues. CDR3 amino acids: CASSVGGSGGYTF. Complete variable domain (other parts from reference TRBV9 and TRBJ1-2): DSGVTQTPKHLITATGQRVTLRCSPRSGDLSVYWYQQSLDQGLQFLIQYYNGEERAKGNILERFSAQQFPDLHSELNLSSLELGDSALYFCASSVGGSGGYTFGSGTRLTVV.

The rearrangement links TRBV18 to TRBJ1-1. This CDR3 is built from 14 residues. From germline, CDR1 is KGHSH and CDR2 LQKENI. The CDR3 sequence: CASSPPERNTEAFF.